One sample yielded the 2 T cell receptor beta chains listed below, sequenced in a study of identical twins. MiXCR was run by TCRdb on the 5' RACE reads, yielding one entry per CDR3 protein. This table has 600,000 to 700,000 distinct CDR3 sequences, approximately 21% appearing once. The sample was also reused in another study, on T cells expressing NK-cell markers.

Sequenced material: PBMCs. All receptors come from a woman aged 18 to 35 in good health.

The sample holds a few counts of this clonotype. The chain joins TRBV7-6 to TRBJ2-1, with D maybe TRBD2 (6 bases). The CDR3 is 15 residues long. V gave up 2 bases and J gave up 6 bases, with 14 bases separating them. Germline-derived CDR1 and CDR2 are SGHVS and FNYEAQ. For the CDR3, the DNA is TGTGCCAGCAGCTTACTCGGCGGGAACGTCAATGAGCAGTTCTTC. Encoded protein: CASSLLGGNVNEQFF.

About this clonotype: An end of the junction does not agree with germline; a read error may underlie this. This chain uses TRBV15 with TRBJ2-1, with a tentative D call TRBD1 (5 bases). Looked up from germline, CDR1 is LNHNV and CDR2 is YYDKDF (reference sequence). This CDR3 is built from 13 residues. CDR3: CASRASSYNEQFF. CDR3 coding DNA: TGTGCCTCCAGGGCGAGCTCCTACAATGAGCAGTTCTTC.